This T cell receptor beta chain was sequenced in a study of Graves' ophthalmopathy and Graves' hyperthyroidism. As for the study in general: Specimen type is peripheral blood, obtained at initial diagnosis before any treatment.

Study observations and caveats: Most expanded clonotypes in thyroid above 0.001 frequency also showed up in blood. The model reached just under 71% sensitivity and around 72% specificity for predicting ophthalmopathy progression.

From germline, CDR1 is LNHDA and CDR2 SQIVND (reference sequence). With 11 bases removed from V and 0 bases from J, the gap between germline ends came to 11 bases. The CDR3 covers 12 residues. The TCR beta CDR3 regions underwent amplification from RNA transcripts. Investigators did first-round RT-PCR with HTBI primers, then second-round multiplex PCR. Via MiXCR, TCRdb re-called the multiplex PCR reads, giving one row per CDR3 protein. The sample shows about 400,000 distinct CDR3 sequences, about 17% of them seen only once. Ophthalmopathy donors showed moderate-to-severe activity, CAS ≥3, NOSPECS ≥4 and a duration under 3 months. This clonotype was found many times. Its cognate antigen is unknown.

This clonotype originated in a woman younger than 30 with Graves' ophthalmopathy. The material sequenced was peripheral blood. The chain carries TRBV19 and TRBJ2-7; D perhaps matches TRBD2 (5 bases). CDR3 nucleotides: TGTGCCTCCGCGGGTCCCTCCTACGAGCAGTACTTC. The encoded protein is CASAGPSYEQYF.